This TCR beta chain was recorded in a study of shared clonotypes between healthy human individuals. Some clones are missing from TCRdb's copy, which holds only in-frame ones; the method was immunoSEQ multiplex PCR. The sample has about 320,000 clones, around 86% seen once; the top ten hold roughly 15%. Broader study findings: Rarefaction demonstrated incomplete sorted-subset sequencing despite large depth.

The CDR3 spans 17 residues. The V and J ends lost 2 bases and 1 base, in that order; junction bases with no gene match: 8. The germline gives CDR1 KGHSH, CDR2 LQKENI. Those who donated, Caucasian adults without exception, all lived in Nashville, Tennessee. Regarding this clone: No antigen is known for it.

Sequences were obtained from memory CD8+ T cells sorted from blood. Regarding subset: CD45RO+ cells pooled with CCR7-negative TemRA cells. V usage is TRBV18 and J usage is TRBJ1-1, with 9 nucleotides matching TRBD1. The sequence came from a man between 18 and 35 years old in good health. For the CDR3, the DNA is TGTGCCAGCTCACCAGTTCCTGAGGGACAGGGGAACACTGAAGCTTTCTTT. The encoded protein is CASSPVPEGQGNTEAFF.